The clone carrying this T cell receptor (beta chain) was counted many times. These data originate in a study of neurological immune-mediated disorders. The output of every sequencing run, over 160 million TCR-beta sequences, came from 15-18 subjects. MiXCR, run by TCRdb on the 5' RACE reads, gives a single entry per CDR3 protein. Among 45,000 to 65,000 distinct CDR3 sequences listed, about 3% were seen once. The unsorted libraries originated from 2 million PBMCs kept at -80 C. Deletions cut 5 bases from V and 3 bases from J, with 8 bases between. There are 13 residues in the CDR3. Germline values: CDR1 SGHRS, CDR2 YFSETQ.

What was sequenced was PBMCs. The clonotype was recovered from a man in his forties or fifties with multiple sclerosis. V is TRBV5-1 and J is TRBJ1-4; D gene unclear. CDR3 nucleotide sequence: TGCGCCAGCAGAGACATATCTAATGAAAAACTGTTTTTT. It is translated as CASRDISNEKLFF. Full variable domain (remainder filled in from reference TRBV5-1 and TRBJ1-4): KAGVTQTPRYLIKTRGQQVTLSCSPISGHRSVSWYQQTPGQGLQFLFEYFSETQRNKGNFPGRFSGRQFSNSRSEMNVSTLELGDSALYLCASRDISNEKLFFGSGTQLSVL.